This entry concerns a single TCR beta chain. This sample was included in a study of shared clonotypes between healthy human individuals. Germline CDR1 is MNHEY and CDR2 is SVGAGI. Trimming pared 4 bases from V and 2 bases from J, leaving 13 bases between. The CDR3 runs 15 residues. The method was immunoSEQ multiplex PCR; TCRdb's version includes in-frame clones alone and lacks a portion of them. The sample lists a few million clones, just over 90% occurring once. The chain combines TRBV6-5 with TRBJ2-3, with D tentatively TRBD2 (6 bases). This TCR derives from a man between 18 and 29 years old in good health. What was sequenced was naive CD4+ T cells sorted from blood. The subset was: CD45RA+ positively selected. CDR3 sequence: CASSSPGLYTDTQYF. The DNA of the CDR3 is TGTGCCAGCAGTTCTCCGGGACTCTACACAGATACGCAGTATTTT.